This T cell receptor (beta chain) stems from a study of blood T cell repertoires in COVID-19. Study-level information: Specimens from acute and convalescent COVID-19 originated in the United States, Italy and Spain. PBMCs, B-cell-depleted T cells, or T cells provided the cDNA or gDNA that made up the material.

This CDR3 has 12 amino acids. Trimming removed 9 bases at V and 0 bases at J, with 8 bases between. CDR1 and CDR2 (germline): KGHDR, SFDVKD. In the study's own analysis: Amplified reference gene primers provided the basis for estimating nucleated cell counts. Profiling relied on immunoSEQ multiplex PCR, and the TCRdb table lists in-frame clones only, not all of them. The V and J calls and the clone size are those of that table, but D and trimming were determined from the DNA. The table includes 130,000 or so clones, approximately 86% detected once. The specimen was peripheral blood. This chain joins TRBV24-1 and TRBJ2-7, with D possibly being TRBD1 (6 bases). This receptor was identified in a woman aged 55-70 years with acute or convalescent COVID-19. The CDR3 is CATGTNSYEQYF. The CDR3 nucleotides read TGTGCCACCGGGACAAACTCCTACGAGCAGTACTTC.